The T cell receptor (beta chain) under discussion was sequenced for a study of cytomegalovirus exposure and HLA in healthy donors. With regard to this clone: The target antigen is unknown.

The primer mix had 60 Vbeta and 13 Jbeta primers. Some clones are missing from TCRdb's copy, which holds only in-frame ones; the method was immunoSEQ multiplex PCR. The repertoire includes some 90,000 clones, roughly 80% of them detected once, and about 2.9% sits in the top ten. Donors were nominally healthy when sampled, though unrecorded immune exposures were likely. Study conclusions and caveats: A reported reduction in N-insertions relative to the roughly 670-donor mean was seen in an Asian-associated ancestry cluster in a later analysis. Further analysis, carried out later, found HLA-associated TCR beta chains more clonally expanded than equally common other chains. TCR beta chains numbering more than 150 were designated cytomegalovirus-associated.

The source is a man in his forties in good health and CMV-seronegative. Sequenced: PBMCs.

CDR3 DNA sequence: TGTGCCAGCAGCCGAGGGGCAGGGGATGGAGATACGCAGTATTTT. This translates into CASSRGAGDGDTQYF. The chain combines TRBV7-2 with TRBJ2-3; tentative D call: TRBD1 (6 bases). Deletions cut 5 bases from V and 5 bases from J, with 17 bases between. There are 15 residues in the CDR3. Germline CDR1 and CDR2: SGHTA and FQGNSA.